A single sample gave rise to the 11 T cell receptor beta chains below, sequenced in a study of CD8 T cells in Susac syndrome. Reverse transcription of about 0.5 to 1 ug RNA used random hexamers. TCRdb processed the immunoSEQ multiplex PCR reads anew with MiXCR; each CDR3 protein has one entry. The sample lists approximately 110,000 distinct CDR3 sequences, less than 97% occurring once. The specimen sequenced was CD4+ T cells from PBMCs. These receptors were taken from a human donor in good health.

The gene calls are TRBV7-9 and TRBJ1-3; D is unclear. The CDR3 has 14 residues. Germline CDR1 is SEHNR and CDR2 is FQNEAQ (reference sequence). V lost 2 bases and J lost 3, with 8 bases in between. DNA of the CDR3: TGTGCCAGCAGCTTAATGGCGGGTGGAAACACCATATATTTT. Translating it yields CASSLMAGGNTIYF.

The gene calls are TRBV28 and TRBJ2-1; 9 bases match TRBD1. Trimming cost V 7 bases and J 4 bases; bases outside gene matches: 8. Germline V CDR1 and CDR2: MDHEN, SYDVKM. The CDR3 contains 15 residues. CDR3: CASIDGQGTYNEQFF. The DNA of the CDR3 is TGTGCCAGCATCGACGGACAGGGGACGTACAATGAGCAGTTCTTC. The complete variable domain, with remaining parts taken from reference TRBV28 and TRBJ2-1, reads DVKVTQSSRYLVKRTGEKVFLECVQDMDHENMFWYRQDPGLGLRLIYFSYDVKMKEKGDIPEGYSVSREKKERFSLILESASTNQTSMYLCASIDGQGTYNEQFFGPGTRLTVL.

V is TRBV3-1 and J is TRBJ1-1; perhaps TRBD1 as D (5 bases). V was pared by 3 bases and J by 9 bases, with 8 bases between. This CDR3 spans 11 amino acids. Germline V gene data show CDR1 as LGHDT and CDR2 as YNNKEL (reference sequence). The CDR3 spells CASSQTDKAFF. The CDR3 bases are TGTGCCAGCAGCCAGACAGATAAAGCTTTCTTT.

This clonotype has a single count. The chain links TRBV6-5 to TRBJ2-5; unclear D gene. Germline V gene data show CDR1 as MNHEY and CDR2 as SVGAGI. Between the trimmed V and J ends, which lost 2 bases and 10 bases, there was a span of 8 bases. There are 11 residues in the CDR3. The CDR3 loop reads CASSYMAYQYF. Here the CDR3 DNA reads TGTGCCAGCAGTTACATGGCATACCAGTACTTC.

In its sample, this clonotype was seen once. The chain employs TRBV19 and TRBJ1-5; 9 bases map to TRBD1. Unmatched junction bases numbered 9, after V lost 3 bases and J lost 6 bases. Per the germline V gene, CDR1 is LNHDA and CDR2 is SQIVND (reference sequence). This CDR3 has 16 amino acids. This CDR3 is CASSILPGQGGQPQHF. CDR3 nucleotides: TGTGCCAGTAGTATCTTACCGGGACAGGGTGGTCAGCCCCAGCATTTT.

The V and J genes are TRBV7-2 and TRBJ2-4; D is unresolved. V was trimmed by 2 bases and J by 6 bases, leaving 20 bases between them. The germline gives CDR1 SGHTA, CDR2 FQGNSA. The CDR3 has 17 amino acids. The CDR3 sequence is CASSLRVGQTPTNIQYF. Written as DNA, the CDR3 is TGTGCCAGCAGCTTAAGGGTTGGTCAGACTCCCACAAACATTCAGTACTTC.

J is TRBJ2-2 and V is TRBV6-6; 9 bases line up with TRBD1. With 7 bases clipped from V and 7 bases from J, the junction kept 10 bases outside the gene matches. The germline V gene encodes CDR1 MNHNY and CDR2 SVGAGI (reference sequence). CDR3 size: 15 residues. CDR3 in amino acids: CASIGGTGRYGELFF. CDR3 sequence (DNA): TGTGCCAGCATTGGCGGGACAGGGCGCTACGGGGAGCTGTTTTTT.

The chain has TRBV2 and TRBJ2-5; D unresolved. The CDR3 has 11 amino acids. Germline assignment: CDR1 SNHLY and CDR2 FYNNEI. Deletions cut 7 bases from V and 4 bases from J, with 7 bases between. The CDR3 DNA is TGTGCCAGCACCGTTTCAGAGACCCAGTACTTC. Its protein is CASTVSETQYF.

The chain uses TRBV5-6 and TRBJ2-6, with 9 bases identical to TRBD2. The V gene end was trimmed by 0 bases and the J gene end by 0 bases; junction bases not matched to a gene: 7. The CDR3 is 19 residues long. Germline V gene lookup returns CDR1 SGHDT and CDR2 YYEEEE. The CDR3 region is CASSLVRGSGGSGANVLTF. CDR3 in DNA: TGTGCCAGCAGCTTGGTCCGGGGTAGCGGGGGCTCTGGGGCCAACGTCCTGACTTTC.

J is TRBJ1-4 and V is TRBV20-1, with a tentative D call TRBD1 (5 bases). The V gene's germline CDR1 is DFQATT and CDR2 SNEGSKA (reference sequence). The ends were cut back, 6 bases at V and 8 bases at J, with 19 bases in the middle. The CDR3 consists of 14 residues. This CDR3 is CSAASTQGREKLFF. The CDR3 nucleotides are TGCAGTGCCGCCAGTACGCAGGGAAGAGAAAAACTGTTTTTT.

The chain's CDR3 is CASSPPVEGRRYEQYF. CDR3 DNA: TGTGCCAGCTCACCACCCGTCGAGGGGCGACGCTACGAGCAGTACTTC. The V and J genes are TRBV18 and TRBJ2-7; TRBD1 or TRBD2 may be the D gene (5 bases each). Germline assignment: CDR1 KGHSH and CDR2 LQKENI. The CDR3 totals 16 residues. V was pared by 0 bases and J by 3 bases, with 15 bases between.